This T cell receptor beta chain was identified during a study of T cell responses to AZD1222 COVID-19 vaccine (dated by TCRdb to about 2021). Some background on the complete study: TCR sequencing covered roughly 230 trial participants: approximately 200 given two doses of AZD1222 and 26 given two doses of MenACWY control vaccine. Trial participants were enrolled by age into 18-55, 56-69 and 70-plus year subgroups, with roughly 160, 29 and 62 TCR-sequenced participants respectively. Study-wide findings and limitations: Reportedly, close to half of the unique spike-specific TCRs recognized epitopes lying outside the regions that are mutated in the B.1.351 and B.1.1.7 variants. Most participants were white British and females outnumbered males, and the authors suggested that clonal diversity may have been underestimated. After two AZD1222 doses, spike-specific TCR breadth and depth were significantly higher than at day 0 and than in MenACWY recipients. The 56-69-year group was small, and its depth increase did not reach significance, likely because of low power. The vaccine-associated CD4 TCRs covered the entire spike protein, and the dominant responses fell in regions 160-218 and 743-854. Because no day 14 peak-response samples were available, repertoires were characterized only after the peak T cell response. Conclusions about previously exposed vaccinees are limited, since just a handful of AZD1222 recipients were seropositive for SARS-CoV-2 at baseline.

The time point tag for this specimen amounts to: about 28 days (+/-7) after the second vaccine dose. AZD1222 recipients with second doses at about 4 weeks or about 12 weeks were pooled, because spike-specific TCR depth and breadth did not differ between schedules. Samples from vaccinated people were obtained from the UK trials COV001 and COV002, which included a single-blind randomized controlled phase 2/3 trial of AZD1222 (ChAdOx1 nCoV-19) in healthy adults. For TCRbeta chain sequencing, PBMC samples from trial participants were taken at day 0 and at day 28 after the second dose. The CDR3 regions of human TCRbeta chains were subjected to immunosequencing. Concerning the study's data processing: TCRs in the repertoires were matched against a reference library of SARS-CoV-2-specific TCRs that had been generated with the MIRA antigen-specificity platform. Breadth meant the fraction of unique TCRs that were SARS-CoV-2-associated, whereas depth meant the fraction of total T cells that were SARS-CoV-2-associated. Each spike-specific TCR was assigned to its reactive spike region and to a CD4 or CD8 class using the MIRA data. Log10-transformed breadth and depth values were compared by one-way ANOVA with Sidak's multiple comparisons tests. As stored in TCRdb, this immuneACCESS dataset retains in-frame rearrangements with V and J assigned. A fraction of the clones does not appear; measured against another copy, unresolved V genes explain less than half of the discrepancy, and the remainder lacks a known reason. Clonal size and the V and J genes are those of that table, whereas D and trimming came from the DNA. For this sample the table gives just under 90,000 clones, of which 75% to 90% were detected only once. Of the sample, just over 5.5% is held by the ten largest clones.

At the junction V is shortened by 7 bases and J by 0 bases, with 15 bases in between. Inclusive of the bounding cysteine and phenylalanine, the CDR3 is 15 residues long. Solely the CDR3 DNA is kept, with 45 bases framed from the first base. Per the germline V gene, MNHEY is the CDR1 and SVGAGI is the CDR2. On this clone itself: The target of this receptor is not known. Base qualities are not at hand, and no much larger clone is one base apart.

Recombination joined TRBV6-5 with TRBJ1-1; perhaps TRBD1 is the D gene, with 6 bases matching. The starting material was peripheral blood, obtained 28 days after the second AZD1222 dose. The clonotype originates from an adult who received the AZD1222 COVID-19 vaccine. The base sequence is TGTGCCAGCAATACAGGGAGAGAGATGAACACTGAAGCTTTCTTT. The translation is CASNTGREMNTEAFF.